This T cell receptor beta chain was found in a study of shared clonotypes between healthy human individuals. Findings and caveats of the study: Shared clonotypes: approximately 4.5% naive CD4, about 3.3% naive CD8, under 2.5% memory CD4, roughly 0.4% memory CD8.

CD4+ cells underwent separation, giving CD45RA+ naive and CD45RA-negative memory subsets. The repertoire was sequenced with immunoSEQ multiplex PCR; TCRdb's copy has only in-frame clones and lacks some. Here the sample spans roughly 1 million clones, around 78% being singletons. On this clone itself: The antigen is undetermined.

Germline lookup yields CDR1 MDHEN and CDR2 SYDVKM. Trimming pared 2 bases from V and 3 bases from J, leaving 13 bases between. The CDR3 is 15 residues long. Sequenced: memory CD4+ T cells from PBMCs. As for subset: CD45RA-negative fraction. V and J are TRBV28 and TRBJ1-1; D is perhaps TRBD1 (5 bases). The receptor comes from a young man in good health. Some clones in this sample may be carry-over from other donors' samples. The chain's CDR3 is CASSLQGAGDTEAFF. CDR3 DNA: TGTGCCAGCAGTTTACAGGGAGCGGGGGACACTGAAGCTTTCTTT.